This T cell receptor (beta chain) was recorded in a study of T cell repertoires in cytomegalovirus infection. The trim removed 8 bases at V and 7 bases at J, leaving 5 bases unmatched. The CDR3 has 13 amino acids. Study-wide results and caveats: HLA-C-restricted CMV-specific TCR beta clonotypes prevailed in the ex vivo response.

TCRdb reprocessed the reads with MiXCR, giving one entry per CDR3 protein. This repertoire shows fewer than 550,000 distinct CDR3 sequences, around 10% found once; its top ten account for about a tenth. This clonotype has a handful of counts. Its specificity is unknown. The chain links TRBV12-3 or TRBV12-4 to TRBJ2-1, with 10 bases aligning to TRBD1. Source material: PBMCs. The sequence was obtained from a human donor in good health (CMV status not recorded). Some clones in this sample may be carry-over from other donors' samples. The CDR3 nucleotides read TGTGCCAGCGTGGGACAGGGGAGAAATGAGCAGTTCTTC. The encoded protein is CASVGQGRNEQFF.